This T cell receptor (beta chain) was identified in a study of patients and donors after allogeneic stem cell transplantation. In TCRdb, the RT-PCR reads were re-called with MiXCR into one record per CDR3 protein. The top ten hold around 6.8% of the sample, which has fewer than 500,000 distinct CDR3 sequences, approximately 16% seen once. This receptor was taken from a human donor who was either an allogeneic HSCT recipient or a stem cell or donor lymphocyte infusion donor (not recorded which). It is not recorded whose cells these are; they may come from a transplant donor. The sequenced sample was blood, either unsorted or a sorted T cell fraction (not recorded which).

CDR3 sequence reads: CASSFLAWGPETQYF. The CDR3 DNA follows: TGTGCCAGCAGTTTCTTAGCGTGGGGGCCAGAGACCCAGTACTTC. The chain is built from TRBV7-8 and TRBJ2-5, with a weak D call TRBD1 (6 bases). This CDR3 region has 15 residues. V gave up 6 bases and J gave up 4 bases, with 18 bases separating them. The germline CDR1 and CDR2 sequences are SGHVS and FQNEAQ.